This T cell receptor (beta chain) emerged from a study of blood T cell repertoires in COVID-19. Clones were read by immunoSEQ multiplex PCR, and TCRdb kept only the in-frame ones, dropping some. Of about 98,000 clones in the sample, 70% to 90% were seen once. The V end lost 6 bases, the J end lost 7 bases, and 19 bases lay between the germline ends. CDR1 SGHRS and CDR2 YFSETQ come from the germline V gene. CDR3 length equals 15 residues. Sequenced input: peripheral blood. This sequence was found in a man between 50 and 59 years old with active COVID-19. The chain has TRBV5-1 and TRBJ2-2; D might be TRBD1 (6 bases). The CDR3 DNA follows: TGCGCCAGCAAGTATGGGGGCCAAGGTAGCGGGGAGCTGTTTTTT. It is translated as CASKYGGQGSGELFF.